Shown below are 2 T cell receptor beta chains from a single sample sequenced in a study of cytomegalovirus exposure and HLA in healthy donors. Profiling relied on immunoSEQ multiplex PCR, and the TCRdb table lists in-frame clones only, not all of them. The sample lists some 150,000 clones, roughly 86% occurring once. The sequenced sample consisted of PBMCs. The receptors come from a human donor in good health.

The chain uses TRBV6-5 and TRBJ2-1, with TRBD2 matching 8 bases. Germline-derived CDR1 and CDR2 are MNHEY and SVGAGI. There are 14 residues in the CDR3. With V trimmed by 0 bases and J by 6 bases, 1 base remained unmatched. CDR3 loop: CASSYSGTSNEQFF. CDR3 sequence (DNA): TGTGCCAGCAGTTACTCCGGGACTAGCAATGAGCAGTTCTTC.

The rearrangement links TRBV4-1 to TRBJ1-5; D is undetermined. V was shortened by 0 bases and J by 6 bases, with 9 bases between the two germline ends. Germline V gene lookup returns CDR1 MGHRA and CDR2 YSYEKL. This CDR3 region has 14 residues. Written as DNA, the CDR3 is TGCGCCAGCAGCCAAGAGGGCAGAAGTCAGCCCCAGCATTTT. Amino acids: CASSQEGRSQPQHF.